Listed below are T cell receptor beta chains from one sample, sequenced in a study of Graves' ophthalmopathy and Graves' hyperthyroidism. TCRdb re-called the multiplex PCR reads through MiXCR, storing one row per CDR3 protein. This table has 500,000 to 700,000 distinct CDR3 sequences, about a fifth appearing once. Material for sequencing was peripheral blood. Receptors originate from a woman in her late teens or twenties with stable Graves' hyperthyroidism. Some clones in this sample may be carry-over from other donors' samples. Each CDR3 is given with its conserved first and last residue. The D gene is left open where the match is weak. Some rows mark clone size as missing; the rest say once, few, many or name a class of expanded clone.

.	many	TRBV5-1	TRBJ2-2	CASSAWETQNTGELFF	TGCGCCAGCAGTGCTTGGGAGACTCAGAACACCGGGGAGCTGTTTTTT
.	many	TRBV6-5	TRBJ2-2	CASSFLRPNTGELFF	TGTGCCAGCAGTTTTCTCCGGCCGAACACCGGGGAGCTGTTTTTT
TRBD1	.	TRBV30	TRBJ2-5	CARGQGAETQYF	TGTGCCCGAGGACAGGGGGCCGAGACCCAGTACTTC
.	.	TRBV2	TRBJ1-1	CASKFDRGAEAFF	TGTGCCAGCAAATTTGACAGAGGCGCTGAAGCTTTCTTT
.	.	TRBV5-6	TRBJ1-2	CASSLEGSGANYGYTF	TGTGCCAGCAGCTTGGAGGGGTCAGGGGCCAACTATGGCTACACCTTC
TRBD1	.	TRBV28	TRBJ1-5	CASSSLDRGRRQPQHF	TGTGCCAGCAGTTCCCTGGACAGGGGGCGACGTCAGCCCCAGCATTTT
.	many	TRBV6-5	TRBJ1-5	CASSQGLGNQPQHF	TGTGCCAGCAGTCAGGGGTTGGGCAATCAGCCCCAGCATTTT
TRBD1	many	TRBV7-9	TRBJ1-5	CASSQDLGQYHSNQPQHF	TGTGCCAGCAGCCAAGACCTGGGACAGTACCATAGCAATCAGCCCCAGCATTTT
TRBD2	.	TRBV4-3	TRBJ2-5	CASSQGSAGGLISQETQYF	TGCGCCAGCAGCCAAGGGTCAGCGGGGGGGCTGATTTCTCAAGAGACCCAGTACTTC
TRBD1	many	TRBV5-1	TRBJ1-1	CASSLRQGSLNTEAFF	TGCGCCAGCAGCCTCCGACAGGGGAGCTTGAACACTGAAGCTTTCTTT
.	.	TRBV28	TRBJ1-1	CASSSQEKLGLNTEAFF	TGTGCCAGCAGTTCACAGGAGAAACTCGGTTTGAACACTGAAGCTTTCTTT
TRBD2	many	TRBV27	TRBJ2-5	CASREAGAARETQYF	TGTGCCAGCAGAGAAGCGGGGGCCGCGAGGGAGACCCAGTACTTC
.	.	TRBV28	TRBJ1-5	CASSVGAQPQHF	TGTGCCAGCAGTGTGGGTGCTCAGCCCCAGCATTTT
TRBD2	many	TRBV2	TRBJ2-1	CASRVSGNQYNEQFF	TGTGCCAGCAGAGTGAGCGGGAACCAGTACAATGAGCAGTTCTTC
.	many	TRBV6-2/TRBV6-3	TRBJ1-5	CASSSPSQPQHF	TGTGCCAGCAGTTCACCCAGTCAGCCCCAGCATTTT
.	.	TRBV24-1	TRBJ2-5	CATSAYGTPQETQYF	TGTGCCACCAGTGCTTACGGGACCCCCCAAGAGACCCAGTACTTC
TRBD2	.	TRBV20-1	TRBJ2-7	CSARVSGADEQYF	TGCAGTGCTAGAGTTAGCGGGGCTGACGAGCAGTACTTC
TRBD1	.	TRBV11-2	TRBJ2-2	CASSLDQGAFPGELFF	TGTGCCAGCAGCTTGGATCAGGGGGCGTTCCCCGGGGAGCTGTTTTTT
.	many	TRBV29-1	TRBJ1-1	CSVVLGVTEAFF	TGCAGCGTTGTTCTGGGGGTCACTGAAGCTTTCTTT
TRBD1	.	TRBV6-5	TRBJ2-5	CASSTPGGGETQYF	TGTGCCAGCAGTACTCCAGGGGGCGGTGAGACCCAGTACTTC
.	many	TRBV20-1	TRBJ1-5	CSASRDANQPQHF	TGCAGTGCTAGTAGGGACGCCAATCAGCCCCAGCATTTT
.	.	TRBV4-1	TRBJ1-5	CASSQGTRSQPQHF	TGCGCCAGCAGCCAAGGGACTAGATCTCAGCCCCAGCATTTT
.	few	TRBV6-1	TRBJ1-5	CASSISWDSNQPQHF	TGTGCCAGCAGCATTTCGTGGGACTCCAATCAGCCCCAGCATTTT
.	many	TRBV6-5	TRBJ2-5	CASSYGGLSRETQYF	TGTGCCAGCAGTTACGGAGGGTTGAGCAGAGAGACCCAGTACTTC
.	many	TRBV20-1	TRBJ2-5	CSARVLVKTQYF	TGCAGTGCTAGGGTTCTAGTAAAGACCCAGTACTTC
TRBD1	many	TRBV12-3/TRBV12-4	TRBJ1-1	CASSLRGRMNTEAFF	TGTGCCAGCAGCCTTAGGGGGCGGATGAACACTGAAGCTTTCTTT
.	once	TRBV20-1	TRBJ2-7	CSAPDTNSYEQYF	TGCAGTGCTCCGGACACTAATTCCTACGAGCAGTACTTC
TRBD1	.	TRBV20-1	TRBJ2-4	CSARDDRAALGTQYF	TGCAGTGCTAGAGATGACAGGGCCGCGCTGGGCACTCAGTACTTC
.	many	TRBV6-1	TRBJ2-7	CASSEAKGGYEQYF	TGTGCCAGCAGTGAAGCTAAAGGGGGCTACGAGCAGTACTTC
.	.	TRBV12-3/TRBV12-4	TRBJ1-5	CASSFEKDQPQHF	TGTGCCAGCAGTTTTGAAAAGGATCAGCCCCAGCATTTT
TRBD2	.	TRBV24-1	TRBJ2-7	CATSDPAGESYEQYF	TGTGCCACCAGTGACCCCGCGGGGGAGTCCTACGAGCAGTACTTC
.	few	TRBV29-1	TRBJ2-2	CSVPGPSSNTGELFF	TGCAGCGTTCCCGGGCCGTCCTCGAACACCGGGGAGCTGTTTTTT